Listed below are T cell receptor beta chains from one sample, sequenced in a study of blood T cell repertoires in COVID-19. Produced via immunoSEQ multiplex PCR; TCRdb's table is partial and in-frame only. The table has approximately 120,000 clones, 80% to 90% seen once; the top ten hold around 1.1%. Sample: peripheral blood. Every receptor here comes from a human donor in a cohort sampled during active COVID-19. The CDR3 runs from the conserved cysteine through the conserved F or W. A D gene is named only where the DNA matches it firmly. Only some rows state a clone size, as once, few, many or a class for expanded clones.

.	17	.	TRBV7-9	TRBJ2-2	TGTGCCAGCAGATTTAAGACCGGGACTCGGAACACCGGGGAGCTGTTTTTT	CASRFKTGTRNTGELFF
.	16	TRBD2	TRBV6-4	TRBJ2-3	TGTGCCAGCAGTGACTCGAATACGGGGGGGCCAGATACGCAGTATTTT	CASSDSNTGGPDTQYF
.	13	.	TRBV6-5	TRBJ2-5	TGTGCCAGCAGTAGGGGGATTTCAGAGACCCAGTACTTC	CASSRGISETQYF
.	16	TRBD2	TRBV4-3	TRBJ2-7	TGCGCCAGCAGCCAAGAAACATCGGGAGGGCTCTACGAGCAGTACTTC	CASSQETSGGLYEQYF
many	16	TRBD1	TRBV10-3	TRBJ1-1	TGTGCCATCAGGACCCGGGACAGGCGGATGAACACTGAAGCTTTCTTT	CAIRTRDRRMNTEAFF
.	13	.	TRBV6-2/TRBV6-3	TRBJ1-1	TGTGCCAGCAGTTACTCTCCCCTGTCTGAAGCTTTCTTT	CASSYSPLSEAFF
.	13	.	TRBV6-5	TRBJ1-1	TGTGCCAGCAGAAGGGGTTTTAACACTGAAGCTTTCTTT	CASRRGFNTEAFF
.	15	.	TRBV6-5	TRBJ2-7	TGTGCCAGCTCATCATATGCGGGGTCCGAGTACGAGCAGTACTTC	CASSSYAGSEYEQYF
.	16	TRBD1	TRBV6-6	TRBJ2-5	TGTGCCAGCAGTTACACAAGACAGGGCCTACAAGAGACCCAGTACTTC	CASSYTRQGLQETQYF
.	14	.	TRBV28	TRBJ1-5	TGTGCCAGCAGTTTTTCAGGATTTGGACAGCCCCAGCATTTT	CASSFSGFGQPQHF
.	17	TRBD2	TRBV5-1	TRBJ2-5	TGCGCCAGCAGCTTGGAGGGGAGACTAGCGGGGCAAGAGACCCAGTACTTC	CASSLEGRLAGQETQYF
.	16	TRBD1	TRBV6-1	TRBJ1-3	TGTGCCAGCAGTGAACCCCCAGGGGGCTCTGGAAACACCATATATTTT	CASSEPPGGSGNTIYF
.	14	.	TRBV5-5	TRBJ2-7	TGTGCCAGCAGCCTGGGCAGGATGACCTACGAGCAGTACTTC	CASSLGRMTYEQYF
.	16	.	TRBV7-3	TRBJ1-1	TGTGCCAGCAGCCCCGGGGGGATAGGGCTGAACACTGAAGCTTTCTTT	CASSPGGIGLNTEAFF
.	16	TRBD1	TRBV18	TRBJ1-1	TGTGCCAGCTCACTCGGGACAGGGGGGACGAACACTGAAGCTTTCTTT	CASSLGTGGTNTEAFF
.	16	.	TRBV15	TRBJ2-1	TGTGCCACCAGCAGAGTTAGCGGTCCCGAGTACAATGAGCAGTTCTTC	CATSRVSGPEYNEQFF
.	15	.	TRBV15	TRBJ1-2	TGTGCCACCAGCAGAGATAGGGGCAGTTTTGATGGCTACACCTTC	CATSRDRGSFDGYTF
.	13	TRBD1	TRBV12-3/TRBV12-4	TRBJ1-1	TGTGCCAGCAGTCCCCCCAGGGGGGATGAAGCTTTCTTT	CASSPPRGDEAFF
.	17	.	TRBV25-1	TRBJ1-6	TGTGCCAGCAGTCTCGATGCAGGCCCCTATTATAATTCACCCCTCCACTTT	CASSLDAGPYYNSPLHF
.	14	.	TRBV5-1	TRBJ1-4	TGCGCCAGCAGCTTGCGCACTTATAATGAAAAACTGTTTTTT	CASSLRTYNEKLFF
.	12	TRBD1	TRBV28	TRBJ1-2	TGTGCCAGCAGTTGGACAGGGAGTGGCTACACCTTC	CASSWTGSGYTF
.	14	.	TRBV28	TRBJ1-1	TGTGCCAGCAGCATGTGGACAACGAACACTGAAGCTTTCTTT	CASSMWTTNTEAFF
.	15	TRBD2	TRBV7-2	TRBJ2-3	TGTGCCAGCAGCTTAGCGGGAGGGCCTCCGGGTACGCAGTATTTT	CASSLAGGPPGTQYF
medium-sized	15	TRBD2	TRBV4-3	TRBJ2-7	TGCGCCAGCAGCCCGAATGCGGGAGGAACCTACGAGCAGTACTTC	CASSPNAGGTYEQYF
once	16	TRBD2	TRBV4-1	TRBJ2-7	TGCGCCAGCAGCCCCTCGGCTTTTCAGCGGGGCTACGAGCAGTACTTC	CASSPSAFQRGYEQYF
.	13	.	TRBV21-1	TRBJ1-5	TGTGCCAGCCCAATTAACAGGGTTCAGCCCCAGCATTTT	CASPINRVQPQHF
.	17	TRBD2	TRBV27	TRBJ2-1	TGTGCCAGCAGTTTAATAAGTTTACTAGCGCGACCCAATGAGCAGTTCTTC	CASSLISLLARPNEQFF
.	12	.	TRBV15	TRBJ2-1	TGTGCCACCAGCAGAGATCAAAATGAGCAGTTCTTC	CATSRDQNEQFF
.	18	TRBD2	TRBV14	TRBJ2-2	TGTGCCAGCAGCCTGGGGCCAGCGGGGGGAGCGAACACCGGGGAGCTGTTTTTT	CASSLGPAGGANTGELFF
.	16	.	TRBV5-1	TRBJ1-1	TGCGCCAGCAGTTATGAACCACAGGGAGCTAACACTGAAGCTTTCTTT	CASSYEPQGANTEAFF
.	15	.	TRBV6-5	TRBJ2-7	TGTGCCAGTAGTTACCTGGGGACATACCCCTACGAGCAGTACTTC	CASSYLGTYPYEQYF
few	14	.	TRBV9	TRBJ1-6	TGTGCCAGCAGCGTAGCGCGGGGCAATTCACCCCTCCACTTT	CASSVARGNSPLHF
.	18	.	TRBV15	TRBJ2-6	TGTGCCACCAGCAGATTTCCGAAACTCTCCTCTGGGGCCAACGTCCTGACTTTC	CATSRFPKLSSGANVLTF
.	16	.	TRBV5-1	TRBJ2-2	TGCGCCAGCAGCTACCCACAGGGGACTGGAACCGGGGAGCTGTTTTTT	CASSYPQGTGTGELFF
.	14	.	TRBV15	TRBJ1-2	TGTGCCACCAGCGAGGACTTCTTTTACTATGGCTACACCTTC	CATSEDFFYYGYTF
.	14	.	TRBV2	TRBJ1-1	TGTGCCAGCAGTGAACGGGTTTGGCAGTTTGAAGCTTTCTTT	CASSERVWQFEAFF
.	12	TRBD1	TRBV24-1	TRBJ2-1	TGTGCCACCAGTTGGGACAGCAATGAGCAGTTCTTC	CATSWDSNEQFF
.	15	TRBD2	TRBV4-2	TRBJ2-1	TGTGCCAGCAGCCAAGGGACTAGCGGGTACAATGAGCAGTTCTTC	CASSQGTSGYNEQFF
.	13	.	TRBV6-5	TRBJ2-1	TGTGCCAGCAGTTACAGGGGCGATCGTGAGCAGTTCTTC	CASSYRGDREQFF